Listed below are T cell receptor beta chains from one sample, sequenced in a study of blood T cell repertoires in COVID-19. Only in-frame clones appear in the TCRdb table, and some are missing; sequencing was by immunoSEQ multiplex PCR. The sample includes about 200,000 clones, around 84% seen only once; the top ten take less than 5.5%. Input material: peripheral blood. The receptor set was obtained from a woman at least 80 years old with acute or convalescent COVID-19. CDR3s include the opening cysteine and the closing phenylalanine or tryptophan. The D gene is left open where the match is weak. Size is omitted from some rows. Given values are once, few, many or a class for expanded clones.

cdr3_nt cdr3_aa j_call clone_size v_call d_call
TGTGCCAGCTTCCAAGGAGGGTACTCAAACTCCTACGAGCAGTACTTC CASFQGGYSNSYEQYF TRBJ2-7 . TRBV28 .
TGTGCCAGCAGTATCCAGTATAGCAATCAGCCCCAGCATTTT CASSIQYSNQPQHF TRBJ1-5 . TRBV28 .
TGTGCCAGCTCACCACAAGGGACAGTGGTAGCTTTCTTT CASSPQGTVVAFF TRBJ1-1 . TRBV18 TRBD1
TGTGCCAGCAGCCAAGGAGGGTACTATGGCTACACCTTC CASSQGGYYGYTF TRBJ1-2 . TRBV14 .
TGTGCCAGCAGCTTAACCAGGGAAGCAAGCTACAATGAGCAGTTCTTC CASSLTREASYNEQFF TRBJ2-1 . TRBV7-2 .
TGTGCCAGCAGCCAAAATTTTTACACTGAAGCTTTCTTT CASSQNFYTEAFF TRBJ1-1 . TRBV12-3/TRBV12-4 .
TGCGCCAGCAGCTTGGAAACGGGAATGAACACTGAAGCTTTCTTT CASSLETGMNTEAFF TRBJ1-1 . TRBV5-1 .
TGTGCCAGCAGCTTATGGGCGCCAGATACGCAGTATTTT CASSLWAPDTQYF TRBJ2-3 . TRBV7-2 .
TGTGCCAGCAGTGCACGGACAGGGAGAGAGACCCAGTACTTC CASSARTGRETQYF TRBJ2-5 few TRBV27 TRBD1
TGCAGTGCTAGTCGCCTAGCGGGAGACAATGAGCAGTTCTTC CSASRLAGDNEQFF TRBJ2-1 . TRBV20-1 TRBD2
TGTGCCAGCAGCGTGGGGACTAGCGGTAGTTACGAGCAGTACTTC CASSVGTSGSYEQYF TRBJ2-7 . TRBV7-2 TRBD2
TGTGCCAGCTCACCACCAGGGCGGGAGTTCTACAATGAGCAGTTCTTC CASSPPGREFYNEQFF TRBJ2-1 . TRBV18 TRBD2
TGCAGCGTTGAAGAGAGAGGCAGGGGAAACTATGGCTACACCTTC CSVEERGRGNYGYTF TRBJ1-2 . TRBV29-1 .
TGCGCCAGCAGCCAACACCACCGAGGACAGGGGCCCTTATACGAGCAGTACTTC CASSQHHRGQGPLYEQYF TRBJ2-7 . TRBV4-3 TRBD1
TGTGCCAGCAGCTTAGGGCCCCAAGAGACCCAGTACTTC CASSLGPQETQYF TRBJ2-5 . TRBV7-2 .
TGTGCCAGCAGCTTATTTTGGGGACAGGGTGGAGAAAAACTGTTTTTT CASSLFWGQGGEKLFF TRBJ1-4 . TRBV7-2 TRBD1
TGTCCCCCCCGCAACGCCGGGGGGGGACTAGCGGGAGGGGTCGGCACAGATACGCAGTATTTT CPPRNAGGGLAGGVGTDTQYF TRBJ2-3 . TRBV6-9 TRBD2
TGTGCCAGTTTGGAGGTGGAAAAACTGTTTTTT CASLEVEKLFF TRBJ1-4 once TRBV6-6 .
TGCGCCAGCAGTGATACATCCCAAGAGACCCAGTACTTC CASSDTSQETQYF TRBJ2-5 . TRBV5-1 .
TGTGCCAGCAGCCTGGACAGAACCTACGAGCAGTACTTC CASSLDRTYEQYF TRBJ2-7 once TRBV5-5 .
TGTGCCAGCAGTCTAATAGCGGGAAACACAGATACGCAGTATTTT CASSLIAGNTDTQYF TRBJ2-3 . TRBV6-4 TRBD2
TGTGCCAGTTTCACAGGGGTTGAAAAACTGTTTTTT CASFTGVEKLFF TRBJ1-4 many TRBV28 TRBD1
TGTGCTACAGGGGGCTTACTAGCCAAAAACATTCAGTACTTC CATGGLLAKNIQYF TRBJ2-4 . TRBV28 TRBD1
TGTGCCAGTAGAACTGGGACAGGGCCTACCTATGGCTACACCTTC CASRTGTGPTYGYTF TRBJ1-2 . TRBV6-4 TRBD1
TGCGCCAGCAGCAGCGAGGGAATAGTAGAGCAGTACTTC CASSSEGIVEQYF TRBJ2-7 . TRBV5-1 .
TGTGCCAGTAGTATTTATGGACTAGCGAGCTCCTACGAGCAGTACTTC CASSIYGLASSYEQYF TRBJ2-7 few TRBV19 TRBD2
TGCGCCAGCAGCTTGTTGCAGGTTTCAAATGGCTACACCTTC CASSLLQVSNGYTF TRBJ1-2 few TRBV5-1 .
TGTGCCAGCAGCGTAGGGGCTCTCGATTACGAGCAGTACTTC CASSVGALDYEQYF TRBJ2-7 . TRBV9 .